This T cell receptor (beta chain) was documented in a study of blood T cell repertoires in COVID-19. CDR3 size: 16 residues. V shed 0 bases and J 2 bases; nucleotides not matched to a gene: 5. CDR1 is SGDLS and CDR2 is YYNGEE in the germline V gene. For this clone: Additional DNA sequences in this sample encode the identical CDR3.

The protocol was immunoSEQ multiplex PCR, while the TCRdb copy is restricted to in-frame clones and leaves out a portion. The table lists about 100,000 clones, roughly 79% of them singletons. Material for sequencing was peripheral blood. This sequence was found in a woman aged 70 to 79 with acute or convalescent COVID-19. The chain couples TRBV9 to TRBJ2-3; 8 positions match TRBD2. CDR3 loop: CASSVGAGGYTDTQYF. CDR3 in DNA: TGTGCCAGCAGCGTAGGGGCGGGGGGCTACACAGATACGCAGTATTTT.